The text below deals with one T cell receptor (beta chain). The antigen is undetermined. In the authors' methods: There were no quality scores in the junction-only immunoSEQ sequences, so filtering differed. Assay used: immunoSEQ multiplex PCR; TCRdb lists only in-frame clones, some missing. V and J calls and clone size are as listed in that table; D and trimming were resolved from the DNA. In the table there are around 2.5 million clones, 80% to 95% of which are singletons. The data are from a study of shared clonotypes between healthy human individuals. Findings of the study overall: The generation probabilities recorded for non-shared clonotypes fell below those of clonotypes shared by all four donors. Despite large depth, rarefaction showed incomplete sorted-subset sequencing.

With 2 bases removed from V and 4 bases from J, the gap between germline ends came to 9 bases. Per the germline V gene, CDR1 is SGHRS and CDR2 is YFSETQ. This CDR3 has 13 residues. The sequence was collected from a man in his late teens or twenties in good health. Some clones in this sample may be carry-over from other donors' samples. Sequenced input: naive CD4+ T cells from PBMCs. As to subset: CD45RA+ positively selected. V is TRBV5-1 and J is TRBJ1-1; D is undetermined. DNA of the CDR3: TGCGCCAGCAGCTTCGAGAGTCCCACTGAAGCTTTCTTT. The encoded protein is CASSFESPTEAFF.